Below are 18 T cell receptor beta chains sequenced from a single sample in a study of human T cells and chemical hapten exposure. TCRdb fed the RACE reads into MiXCR, producing one record per CDR3 protein. Here the sample spans 350,000 to 400,000 distinct CDR3 sequences, 5.1% being singletons. Specified time point: pre-sensitization, week 0. The treatment was: therapeutic diphenylcyclopropenone sensitization with weekly scalp DPC. The starting material was whole blood, obtained in connection with sensitization to the hapten diphenylcyclopropenone (DPC). The receptors stem from a woman between 45 and 65 years old with alopecia areata. Some clones in this sample may be carry-over from other donors' samples.

This clonotype was counted many times. This rearrangement joins TRBV20-1 to TRBJ2-1; 15 bases fit TRBD2. The junction had 4 bases not matched to a gene; V was cut back by 6 bases and J by 7 bases. Per germline, CDR1 DFQATT and CDR2 SNEGSKA (reference sequence). CDR3 length: 14 amino acids. The CDR3 loop is CSAPGLAGGNEQFF. The CDR3 region has the DNA TGCAGTGCCCCCGGACTAGCGGGGGGGAATGAGCAGTTCTTC.

At least ten counts were recorded for this clonotype. V is TRBV12-3 or TRBV12-4 and J is TRBJ2-1; no reliable D call. V lost 0 bases and J lost 2, with 5 bases in between. The CDR3 loop spans 14 amino acids. CDR3 sequence: CASSLAPAYNEQFF. For the CDR3, the DNA is TGTGCCAGCAGTTTAGCGCCCGCCTACAATGAGCAGTTCTTC.

This clonotype showed up just a few times. The chain is built from TRBV6-2 or TRBV6-3 and TRBJ2-1, with 11 bases identical to TRBD2. V gave up 10 bases and J gave up 6 bases; unmatched junction bases: 5. CDR3 length: 13 amino acids. From germline, CDR1 is MNHEY and CDR2 SVGEGT. The CDR3 DNA reads as TGTGCCATCACTAGCGGGGGATTCAATGAGCAGTTCTTC. Its protein product is CAITSGGFNEQFF.

This clonotype was detected a few times. CDR3 DNA: TGCGCCAGCAGCCCCTGGACTAGCGGGAACTACAATGAGCAGTTCTTC. This translates into CASSPWTSGNYNEQFF. The V and J genes are TRBV5-1 and TRBJ2-1, with 12 nucleotides matching TRBD2. With V trimmed by 4 bases and J by 3 bases, 5 bases remained unmatched. The length of the CDR3 is 16 residues. Germline-derived CDR1 and CDR2 are SGHRS and YFSETQ.

V is TRBV12-3 or TRBV12-4 and J is TRBJ2-5; TRBD1 matches 8 bases. Unmatched junction bases numbered 4, after V lost 1 base and J lost 0 bases. The CDR3 sequence is 16 residues long. The CDR3 region has the DNA TGTGCCAGCAGTTTAGGAGGACAGGGTTACCAAGAGACCCAGTACTTC. Translation: CASSLGGQGYQETQYF.

The chain recombines TRBV27 with TRBJ2-7; D may correspond to TRBD1 or TRBD2 (6 bases each). Per the germline V gene, CDR1 is MNHEY and CDR2 is SMNVEV (reference sequence). This CDR3 spans 15 amino acids. The V end lost 6 bases, the J end lost 5 bases, and 20 bases lay between the germline ends. CDR3 DNA: TGTGCCAGCAGGGGTGTTTTAGGGGGGCATCACGAGCAGTACTTC. Translation gives CASRGVLGGHHEQYF.

This clonotype has ten or more counts. V gene TRBV29-1 combines with J gene TRBJ2-5; TRBD2 is a possible D gene (6 bases). CDR1 SQVTM and CDR2 ANQGSEA come from the germline V gene. The CDR3 is 10 residues long. Trimming pared 3 bases from V and 7 bases from J, leaving 6 bases between. CDR3 in DNA: TGCAGCGTTGATAGCGGGACCCAGTACTTC. Translation: CSVDSGTQYF. Combining the CDR3 with reference TRBV29-1 and TRBJ2-5 gives the whole variable domain SAVISQKPSRDICQRGTSLTIQCQVDSQVTMMFWYRQQPGQSLTLIATANQGSEATYESGFVIDKFPISRPNLTFSTLTVSNMSPEDSSIYLCSVDSGTQYFGPGTRLLVL.

The chain couples TRBV13 to TRBJ2-7; 7 nucleotides match TRBD2. Trimming at V came to 3 bases and at J to 0 bases, leaving 8 bases not matched to a gene. Germline V gives CDR1 PRHDT, CDR2 FYEKMQ (reference sequence). The CDR3 has 16 amino acids. The CDR3 nucleotides are TGTGCCAGCAGCTTTGGACGCGGGGGTAGCTCCTACGAGCAGTACTTC. This gives the protein CASSFGRGGSSYEQYF. The full variable domain, with the rest looked up from reference TRBV13 and TRBJ2-7, is AAGVIQSPRHLIKEKRETATLKCYPIPRHDTVYWYQQGPGQDPQFLISFYEKMQSDKGSIPDRFSAQQFSDYHSELNMSSLELGDSALYFCASSFGRGGSSYEQYFGPGTRLTVT.

This clonotype has just a few counts. The V and J genes are TRBV24-1 and TRBJ1-5; D gene unclear. Germline CDR1 reads KGHDR; CDR2 reads SFDVKD. This CDR3 spans 13 amino acids. The V end was cut by 9 bases, the J end by 3 bases, with 11 bases between. CDR3 sequence (DNA): TGTGCCACCCAGGACCGAATCAATCAGCCCCAGCATTTT. This encodes CATQDRINQPQHF.

The rearrangement joins TRBV27 to TRBJ2-7, with unresolved D. Trimming stripped 2 bases from V and 5 bases from J, with 16 bases between. This CDR3 has 15 amino acids. Germline values: CDR1 MNHEY, CDR2 SMNVEV (reference sequence). In DNA form, the CDR3 reads TGTGCCAGCAGTTTACGTGGGCGGTCCGGCGACGAGCAGTACTTC. Translated, it gives CASSLRGRSGDEQYF.

There are a few counts of this clonotype. The chain is built from TRBV7-8 and TRBJ2-5, with 7 bases that match TRBD1. CDR1 is SGHVS and CDR2 is FQNEAQ in the germline V gene. Unmatched junction bases numbered 17, after V lost 5 bases and J lost 5 bases. The CDR3 length is 17 residues. The CDR3 spells CASSLDRVIASTETQYF. CDR3 nucleotides: TGTGCCAGCAGCCTCGACAGGGTCATCGCTAGTACGGAGACCCAGTACTTC. The entire variable domain, with the rest obtained from reference TRBV7-8 and TRBJ2-5, is as follows: GAGVSQSPRYKVAKRGQDVALRCDPISGHVSLFWYQQALGQGPEFLTYFQNEAQLDKSGLPSDRFFAERPEGSVSTLKIQRTQQEDSAVYLCASSLDRVIASTETQYFGPGTRLLVL.

The genes are TRBV28 and TRBJ1-4; TRBD1 matches at 7 bases. Trimming removed 7 bases from V and 8 bases from J; junction bases left unmatched: 10. Germline V lookup: CDR1 MDHEN, CDR2 SYDVKM. This CDR3 has 14 residues. This CDR3 reads CASTMLTGYEKLFF. CDR3 nucleotides: TGTGCCAGCACGATGTTGACAGGGTACGAAAAACTGTTTTTT.

This clonotype has just a few counts. The chain joins TRBV4-1 to TRBJ2-3; D might be TRBD2 (5 bases). CDR3 length: 18 residues. In germline, CDR1 is MGHRA, CDR2 YSYEKL. V was cut by 0 bases and J by 6 bases, with 22 bases left in between. The CDR3 protein is CASSQEWAPAAEADTQYF. DNA for the CDR3: TGCGCCAGCAGCCAAGAGTGGGCGCCGGCGGCGGAGGCGGATACGCAGTATTTT.

The chain carries TRBV18 and TRBJ1-1; the D gene is possibly TRBD1 (5 bases). This CDR3 contains 16 residues. V lost 1 base and J lost 4, with 16 bases in between. Germline-derived CDR1 and CDR2 are KGHSH and LQKENI. Here the CDR3 reads CASSPLEGRARTEAFF. The CDR3, as DNA: TGTGCCAGCTCACCACTCGAGGGACGGGCCCGCACTGAAGCTTTCTTT.

The chain combines TRBV2 with TRBJ1-6; no clear D. V dropped 9 bases and J dropped 0 bases, with 9 bases sitting between them. Germline CDR1 reads SNHLY; CDR2 reads FYNNEI. The CDR3 length is 14 residues. In DNA form, the CDR3 reads TGTGCCAGGGCCCGAAGCTCCTATAATTCACCCCTCCACTTT. It is translated as CARARSSYNSPLHF.

This clonotype has ten or more counts. V gene TRBV20-1 combines with J gene TRBJ2-7; a possible D gene is TRBD2 (6 bases). This CDR3 comprises 12 residues. Looked up from germline, CDR1 is DFQATT and CDR2 is SNEGSKA (reference sequence). CDR3 sequence: CSARDRGYEQYF. The CDR3 DNA follows: TGCAGCGCACGGGACCGGGGGTACGAGCAGTACTTC.

This clonotype was counted many times. The chain combines TRBV9 with TRBJ2-7; perhaps TRBD2 as D (6 bases). CDR1 and CDR2 (germline): SGDLS, YYNGEE. The CDR3 length is 15 residues. V was trimmed by 1 base and J by 5 bases, leaving 16 bases between them. CDR3 amino acids: CASSVSAGGGDEQYF. The CDR3 DNA follows: TGTGCCAGCAGCGTATCCGCCGGGGGTGGGGACGAGCAGTACTTC.

This clonotype was counted a few times. The chain combines TRBV7-9 with TRBJ1-2, with D uncertain. There are 13 residues in the CDR3. V was trimmed by 7 bases and J by 4 bases, leaving 13 bases between them. Germline V lookup: CDR1 SEHNR, CDR2 FQNEAQ (reference sequence). CDR3 region: CASTGEAAYGYTF. The CDR3 DNA reads TGTGCCAGCACCGGTGAGGCCGCCTATGGCTACACCTTC.